This T cell receptor (beta chain) was profiled in a study of T cell responses to AZD1222 COVID-19 vaccine. The CDR3 is made up of 14 amino acids. TCRdb's copy holds only in-frame clones and misses some; the assay was immunoSEQ multiplex PCR. The sample has about 90,000 clones, less than 85% seen once. The TCR was taken from an adult who received the AZD1222 COVID-19 vaccine. The specimen comprised peripheral blood, sampled 28 days after the second AZD1222 dose. The V call is TRBV21-1, the J call TRBJ2-7; the table calls TRBD1, which could not be checked here. TRBV21-1 is reported as a pseudogene. The CDR3 DNA is TGTGCTCAGCGCCGGGACAGAGGGTCGCGCGAGCAGTACTTC. Its translation is CAQRRDRGSREQYF.